This TCR beta chain was obtained from a study of spatial heterogeneity in lung cancer. About the study: Unique TCR and UMI combinations averaged more than ten appearances each in raw reads.

MiXCR was run by TCRdb on the 5' RACE reads, yielding one entry per CDR3 protein. The sample holds about 7,000 distinct CDR3 sequences, around 12% seen once. The CDR3 is 15 residues long. The germline CDR1 and CDR2 sequences are SGHAT and FQDESV (reference sequence). Unmatched junction bases numbered 9, after V lost 6 bases and J lost 3 bases. Broader study findings: Expanded alpha and beta TCR counts within tumors tracked tumor mutation counts.

Time point of the sample: sample taken at primary tumor resection. Samples were donated by 72 untreated early-stage non-small cell lung cancer patients. The sample holds many counts of this clonotype. Its antigen is unidentified. The library was designed around alpha chains, so this beta chain is a stray read whose abundance carries little weight. The gene calls are TRBV11-1 and TRBJ1-1; TRBD1 aligns across 8 bases. This material consisted of lung tumor tissue, taken at surgery. The TCR was taken from a male donor with early-stage non-small cell lung cancer. This chain's CDR3 is CASSLRTGFYTEAFF. The DNA of the CDR3 is TGTGCCAGCAGTTTACGGACAGGGTTTTACACTGAAGCTTTCTTT.